Following are 12 T cell receptor beta chains from one sample sequenced in a study of control samples from healthy donors and cancer patients. Only in-frame clones appear in the TCRdb table, and some are missing; sequencing was by immunoSEQ multiplex PCR. The sample lists approximately 190,000 clones, 91% occurring once. Sample: blood. The receptor set was obtained from a young man in good health.

The V gene is TRBV5-5, the J gene TRBJ1-1; TRBD1 matches at 9 bases. CDR3 size: 16 residues. CDR1 is SGHKS, CDR2 YYEKEE, per germline (reference sequence). The J segment lost 4 bases and the V segment lost 4 bases, leaving 11 bases of the junction unmatched. The CDR3 DNA is TGTGCCAGCAGCCCGGGGACAGGGCTCGAGGGCACTGAAGCTTTCTTT. Its translation: CASSPGTGLEGTEAFF.

This clone has only a few counts. J is TRBJ2-1 and V is TRBV10-1, with 8 bases identical to TRBD2. The CDR3 length is 13 residues. J lost 6 bases, V lost 6 bases, and 4 bases had no gene match. Germline CDR1 is WNHNN and CDR2 is SYGVQD (reference sequence). The CDR3 DNA reads as TGCGCCAGCAGAGACAGCGGGAGCAATGAGCAGTTCTTC. Translating it yields CASRDSGSNEQFF.

The chain couples TRBV5-8 to TRBJ2-2; D is undetermined. Germline V gives CDR1 SGHTS, CDR2 YDEGEE. V lost 1 base and J 0 bases, leaving 7 bases between the germline ends. This CDR3 is 15 amino acids long. Written as DNA, the CDR3 is TGTGCCAGCAGCTTGTACACCCCGAACACCGGGGAGCTGTTTTTT. It encodes CASSLYTPNTGELFF.

The chain carries TRBV7-2 and TRBJ1-1; D might be TRBD1 (5 bases). The CDR3 contains 16 residues. V gave up 6 bases and J gave up 4 bases, with 21 bases separating them. Germline CDR1 and CDR2: SGHTA and FQGNSA. CDR3 nucleotides: TGTGCCAGCAGAATTAGGGGTGTTCGGGGGACCACTGAAGCTTTCTTT. It translates to CASRIRGVRGTTEAFF.

The chain employs TRBV6-6 and TRBJ2-3; D uncertain. This CDR3 has 15 residues. The germline CDR1 and CDR2 sequences are MNHNY and SVGAGI (reference sequence). V lost 6 bases and J lost 0, with 13 bases in between. The CDR3, as DNA: TGTGCCAGCAGCCCCTCTGACCCTAGCACAGATACGCAGTATTTT. It translates to CASSPSDPSTDTQYF.

This clone was detected a few times. The chain recombines TRBV7-2 with TRBJ2-1, with 9 nucleotides matching TRBD2. Germline loops: CDR1 SGHTA, CDR2 FQGNSA. With V trimmed by 6 bases and J by 8 bases, 11 bases remained unmatched. The CDR3 totals 15 residues. DNA of the CDR3: TGTGCCAGCAGACGCGAGGCGGGGGGGAGGGATGAGCAGTTCTTC. Residues: CASRREAGGRDEQFF.

J is TRBJ2-3 and V is TRBV6-5, with no clear D. The ends were cut back, 6 bases at V and 7 bases at J, with 14 bases in the middle. From germline, CDR1 is MNHEY and CDR2 SVGAGI. The CDR3 totals 13 residues. CDR3 DNA: TGTGCCAGCAGCCAAAACTATGATAATACGCAGTATTTT. Translation gives CASSQNYDNTQYF.

V and J are TRBV5-5 and TRBJ2-3; 8 bases are a match to TRBD2. V was clipped by 4 bases and J by 5 bases; unmatched bases: 6. This CDR3 has 14 amino acids. The V gene's germline CDR1 is SGHKS and CDR2 YYEKEE (reference sequence). CDR3: CASSLGLAGDTQYF. In DNA form, the CDR3 reads TGTGCCAGCAGCCTCGGACTAGCTGGAGATACGCAGTATTTT. Looking up the rest from reference TRBV5-5 and TRBJ2-3 gives the full variable domain: DAGVTQSPTHLIKTRGQQVTLRCSPISGHKSVSWYQQVLGQGPQFIFQYYEKEERGRGNFPDRFSARQFPNYSSELNVNALLLGDSALYLCASSLGLAGDTQYFGPGTRLTVL.

CDR3 sequence: CASRGGTIYF. CDR3 DNA: TGTGCCAGCAGAGGGGGCACCATATATTTT. The V and J genes are TRBV12-3 or TRBV12-4 and TRBJ1-3, with D possibly matching TRBD1 (6 bases). The CDR3 runs to 10 residues. Trimming pared 6 bases from V and 9 bases from J, leaving 6 bases between.

The chain recombines TRBV11-2 with TRBJ1-4; D uncertain. V lost 3 bases to trimming and J lost 4 bases, with 9 bases between them. Germline V gene data show CDR1 as SGHAT and CDR2 as FQNNGV. There are 14 residues in the CDR3. The CDR3 DNA reads as TGTGCCAGCAGCTTCAAAGAACTTAATGAAAAACTGTTTTTT. Its translation is CASSFKELNEKLFF.

This rearrangement joins TRBV12-3 or TRBV12-4 to TRBJ2-3; D unresolved. Trimming cost V 6 bases and J 2 bases, with 6 bases left between them. This CDR3 is built from 12 residues. For the CDR3, the DNA is TGTGCCAGCAGGACATCCACAGATACGCAGTATTTT. It encodes CASRTSTDTQYF.

This chain connects TRBV11-2 to TRBJ2-3; D uncertain. CDR1 is SGHAT, CDR2 FQNNGV, per germline. V gave up 5 bases and J gave up 1 base, with 10 bases separating them. CDR3 size: 14 residues. The CDR3 nucleotides are TGTGCCAGCAGCCTAAGGACCGGCACAGATACGCAGTATTTT. Translation gives CASSLRTGTDTQYF.